Shown below are 12 T cell receptor beta chains from a single sample sequenced in a study of T cell responses to AZD1222 COVID-19 vaccine. Assay used: immunoSEQ multiplex PCR; TCRdb lists only in-frame clones, some missing. The sample contains about 120,000 clones, approximately 90% of which appear only once. Source: peripheral blood, taken 28 days after the second AZD1222 dose. These receptors originate from an adult who received the AZD1222 COVID-19 vaccine.

This chain uses TRBV5-1 with TRBJ1-2; 7 bases match TRBD1. Germline CDR1 and CDR2: SGHRS and YFSETQ. This CDR3 is 15 amino acids long. Germline trimming cut 0 bases from V and 4 bases from J; bases unmatched to any gene: 6. In DNA form, the CDR3 reads TGCGCCAGCAGCTTGGGAGACAGGGTATCCTATGGCTACACCTTC. Amino acids: CASSLGDRVSYGYTF.

This chain connects TRBV18 to TRBJ1-1; TRBD1 matches at 9 bases. Germline-derived CDR1 and CDR2 are KGHSH and LQKENI. After removal of 5 bases from V and 4 bases from J, the junction contained 11 bases not matched to a gene. The CDR3 runs 16 residues. Written as DNA, the CDR3 is TGTGCCAGCTCAACTCCCCGGACAGGGGTTCGCACTGAAGCTTTCTTT. It is translated as CASSTPRTGVRTEAFF.

This clone occurred a few times. One end of the junction fails to match germline, which may point to a read error. This rearrangement joins TRBV6-5 to TRBJ1-1, with D possibly being TRBD1 (6 bases). This CDR3 has 15 residues. CDR1 MNHEY and CDR2 SVGAGI come from the germline V gene. Written as DNA, the CDR3 is TGTGCCAGCAGTAGTATACCAGGGGTGAAGACTGAAGCTTTCTTT. Translating gives CASSSIPGVKTEAFF.

The chain carries TRBV5-6 and TRBJ2-3, with 10 bases lining up with TRBD2. Germline V lookup: CDR1 SGHDT, CDR2 YYEEEE. This CDR3 is 13 amino acids long. V lost 7 bases, J lost 1 base, and 0 bases stayed unmatched. The CDR3 region has the DNA TGTGCCAGCGGACTAGCGGGCACAGATACGCAGTATTTT. It specifies CASGLAGTDTQYF. The full variable domain, in which reference TRBV5-6 and TRBJ2-3 provide the parts outside the CDR3, is DAGVTQSPTHLIKTRGQQVTLRCSPKSGHDTVSWYQQALGQGPQFIFQYYEEEERQRGNFPDRFSGHQFPNYSSELNVNALLLGDSALYLCASGLAGTDTQYFGPGTRLTVL.

The rearrangement links TRBV9 to TRBJ2-3, with D perhaps given as TRBD1 or TRBD2 (6 bases each). The CDR3 extends over 16 amino acids. Germline V CDR1 and CDR2: SGDLS, YYNGEE. The V end was cut by 7 bases, the J end by 7 bases, with 25 bases between. For the CDR3, the DNA is TGTGCCAGCCGACGCGAAGAGGGGGACTCGCAAAATACGCAGTATTTT. It translates to CASRREEGDSQNTQYF.

The CDR3 loop reads CAWSFRVYEQYF. The CDR3, as DNA: TGTGCCTGGAGTTTCCGGGTCTACGAGCAGTACTTC. The chain recombines TRBV30 with TRBJ2-7; D is ambiguous. With 2 bases removed from V and 3 bases from J, the gap between germline ends came to 8 bases. Germline CDR1 and CDR2: GTSNPN and SVGIG (reference sequence). CDR3 size: 12 residues.

The chain recombines TRBV12-3 or TRBV12-4 with TRBJ1-5; a weak D match, TRBD1 (5 bases). This CDR3 contains 13 residues. Trimming stripped 3 bases from V and 7 bases from J, with 10 bases between. CDR3 loop: CASSFGGGQPQHF. Here the CDR3 DNA reads TGTGCCAGCAGTTTCGGGGGTGGCCAGCCCCAGCATTTT.

The V gene is TRBV4-3, the J gene TRBJ1-1; D remains unclear. Per the germline V gene, CDR1 is LGHNA and CDR2 is YSLEER. This CDR3 is 14 amino acids long. The V and J ends lost 0 bases and 2 bases respectively, with 7 bases between them. As DNA, the CDR3 is TGCGCCAGCAGCCAAGATCCAGATAACACTGAAGCTTTCTTT. It translates to CASSQDPDNTEAFF.

V and J are TRBV9 and TRBJ1-4; 7 positions agree with TRBD1. This CDR3 comprises 14 residues. Per germline, CDR1 SGDLS and CDR2 YYNGEE. V lost 4 bases and J lost 5; bases outside the gene matches: 5. The CDR3 bases are TGTGCCAGCAGCCGACAGGGCTGGAATGAAAAACTGTTTTTT. This translates into CASSRQGWNEKLFF.

This rearrangement joins TRBV5-6 to TRBJ2-7; no definite D call. Trimming stripped 1 base from V and 5 bases from J, with 7 bases between. Per the germline V gene, CDR1 is SGHDT and CDR2 is YYEEEE. This CDR3 spans 12 amino acids. The CDR3 loop is CASSLWPDEQYF. The CDR3, as DNA: TGTGCCAGCAGCTTGTGGCCGGACGAGCAGTACTTC.

This chain links TRBV18 with TRBJ2-7; D is unclear. V lost 3 bases and J lost 5, with 8 bases in between. Per germline, CDR1 KGHSH and CDR2 LQKENI. The CDR3 covers 12 residues. The DNA of the CDR3 is TGTGCCAGCTCACCGGGGATAGACGAGCAGTACTTC. Translating gives CASSPGIDEQYF.

The CDR3 protein is CASSQSHSGDPNQPQHF. The CDR3 bases are TGCGCCAGCAGTCAATCACATTCCGGGGACCCAAATCAGCCCCAGCATTTT. The gene calls are TRBV23-1 and TRBJ1-5; D possibly corresponds to TRBD1 (5 bases). TRBV23-1 is assigned to the ORF class and has an uncertain function. The CDR3 has 17 amino acids. The germline V and J ends were trimmed by 0 bases and 4 bases, with 16 bases remaining between them.